This is a list of T cell receptor beta chains from one sample in a study of cytomegalovirus exposure and HLA in healthy donors. TCRdb's copy holds only in-frame clones and misses some; the assay was immunoSEQ multiplex PCR. The sample holds approximately 200,000 clones, around 90% seen once. Sequenced sample: PBMCs. Every receptor here comes from a woman under 30 in good health and CMV-seronegative. The CDR3 runs from the conserved cysteine through the conserved F or W. The D gene is left open where the match is weak. Clone size, where shown, is once, few, many, or a class for clones that have expanded.

d_call: -
j_call: TRBJ2-7
clone_size: -
v_call: TRBV28
cdr3_aa: CASSFPRKKSYEQYF
cdr3_nt: TGTGCCAGCAGTTTTCCGAGAAAAAAATCCTACGAGCAGTACTTC

d_call: TRBD2
j_call: TRBJ2-7
clone_size: -
v_call: TRBV7-8
cdr3_aa: CASSLGTSFPYEQYF
cdr3_nt: TGTGCCAGCAGCTTAGGGACTAGCTTCCCCTACGAGCAGTACTTC

d_call: -
j_call: TRBJ2-7
clone_size: -
v_call: TRBV2
cdr3_aa: CASGEVRGSYEQYF
cdr3_nt: TGTGCCAGCGGCGAGGTTCGAGGATCCTACGAGCAGTACTTC

d_call: TRBD1
j_call: TRBJ1-1
clone_size: -
v_call: TRBV18
cdr3_aa: CASLDRAGTEAFF
cdr3_nt: TGTGCCAGCCTCGACAGGGCGGGCACTGAAGCTTTCTTT

d_call: -
j_call: TRBJ2-1
clone_size: -
v_call: TRBV7-8
cdr3_aa: CASSLLEAGEQFF
cdr3_nt: TGTGCCAGCAGCTTACTAGAAGCTGGTGAGCAGTTCTTC

d_call: -
j_call: TRBJ2-3
clone_size: -
v_call: TRBV29-1
cdr3_aa: CSVDGQTTSTDTQYF
cdr3_nt: TGCAGCGTTGACGGACAGACGACTAGCACAGATACGCAGTATTTT

d_call: -
j_call: TRBJ1-1
clone_size: -
v_call: TRBV18
cdr3_aa: CASSPREQGDTEAFF
cdr3_nt: TGTGCCAGCTCACCAAGGGAACAGGGCGACACTGAAGCTTTCTTT

d_call: -
j_call: TRBJ2-6
clone_size: -
v_call: TRBV6-4
cdr3_aa: CASSAGSGANVLTF
cdr3_nt: TGTGCCAGCAGTGCAGGCTCTGGGGCCAACGTCCTGACTTTC

d_call: TRBD2
j_call: TRBJ2-3
clone_size: -
v_call: TRBV18
cdr3_aa: CASSPGLAGVRADTQYF
cdr3_nt: TGTGCCAGCTCACCGGGACTAGCGGGAGTGAGAGCAGATACGCAGTATTTT

d_call: -
j_call: TRBJ1-2
clone_size: few
v_call: TRBV9
cdr3_aa: CASNRARGYGYTF
cdr3_nt: TGTGCCAGCAACCGAGCTAGGGGCTATGGCTACACCTTC

d_call: -
j_call: TRBJ2-3
clone_size: -
v_call: TRBV13
cdr3_aa: CATTLMREIGTDTQYF
cdr3_nt: TGTGCCACCACCCTTATGAGGGAGATCGGCACAGATACGCAGTATTTT

d_call: TRBD2
j_call: TRBJ2-7
clone_size: -
v_call: TRBV4-2
cdr3_aa: CASSQGPRGGEQYF
cdr3_nt: TGTGCCAGCAGCCAAGGGCCCCGGGGGGGGGAGCAGTACTTC

d_call: TRBD2
j_call: TRBJ2-3
clone_size: once
v_call: TRBV19
cdr3_aa: CASMGTSGTTDTQYF
cdr3_nt: TGTGCCAGTATGGGGACTAGCGGGACCACAGATACGCAGTATTTT

d_call: TRBD1
j_call: TRBJ2-3
clone_size: -
v_call: TRBV27
cdr3_aa: CASSLSGTAYTDTQYF
cdr3_nt: TGTGCCAGCAGTCTCTCCGGGACAGCCTACACAGATACGCAGTATTTT

d_call: TRBD2
j_call: TRBJ2-1
clone_size: once
v_call: TRBV6-4
cdr3_aa: CASSDGVAGNEQFF
cdr3_nt: TGTGCCAGCAGTGACGGAGTAGCGGGAAATGAGCAGTTCTTC

d_call: -
j_call: TRBJ2-1
clone_size: -
v_call: TRBV6-5
cdr3_aa: CASSYSAVDDDEQFF
cdr3_nt: TGTGCCAGCAGTTACTCGGCGGTGGATGACGATGAGCAGTTCTTC

d_call: -
j_call: TRBJ1-2
clone_size: -
v_call: TRBV5-4
cdr3_aa: CASSLDSMSGYTF
cdr3_nt: TGTGCCAGCAGCTTGGACAGTATGTCTGGCTACACCTTC

d_call: -
j_call: TRBJ2-1
clone_size: -
v_call: TRBV5-6
cdr3_aa: CASSLLLSYNEQFF
cdr3_nt: TGTGCCAGCAGCTTGCTCTTGAGCTACAATGAGCAGTTCTTC

d_call: TRBD2
j_call: TRBJ2-7
clone_size: -
v_call: TRBV16
cdr3_aa: CASSQSEGGRNYEQYF
cdr3_nt: TGTGCCAGCAGCCAATCAGAAGGCGGGAGAAACTACGAGCAGTACTTC

d_call: TRBD2
j_call: TRBJ2-3
clone_size: -
v_call: TRBV13
cdr3_aa: CASSSTSGGTDTQYF
cdr3_nt: TGTGCCAGCAGCTCCACTAGCGGGGGCACAGATACGCAGTATTTT

d_call: TRBD1
j_call: TRBJ1-3
clone_size: -
v_call: TRBV7-7
cdr3_aa: CASSNMGQGGNTIYF
cdr3_nt: TGTGCTAGCAGCAATATGGGACAGGGCGGAAACACCATATATTTT

d_call: -
j_call: TRBJ2-7
clone_size: -
v_call: TRBV5-1
cdr3_aa: CASSLDTADSYEQYF
cdr3_nt: TGCGCCAGCAGCTTGGACACAGCCGACTCCTACGAGCAGTACTTC

d_call: -
j_call: TRBJ1-2
clone_size: -
v_call: TRBV29-1
cdr3_aa: CSVAGGEISNYGYTF
cdr3_nt: TGCAGCGTTGCCGGCGGGGAAATATCTAACTATGGCTACACCTTC

d_call: -
j_call: TRBJ2-1
clone_size: -
v_call: TRBV27
cdr3_aa: CASSLGANNNEQFF
cdr3_nt: TGTGCCAGCAGTCTCGGAGCAAACAACAATGAGCAGTTCTTC

d_call: -
j_call: TRBJ2-2
clone_size: few
v_call: TRBV18
cdr3_aa: CASSPMVGTGELFF
cdr3_nt: TGTGCCAGCTCACCCATGGTCGGGACCGGGGAGCTGTTTTTT

d_call: -
j_call: TRBJ2-3
clone_size: -
v_call: TRBV4-2
cdr3_aa: CASSQESSPRTDTQYF
cdr3_nt: TGTGCCAGCAGCCAAGAGTCTAGCCCACGCACAGATACGCAGTATTTT

d_call: -
j_call: TRBJ1-1
clone_size: -
v_call: TRBV19
cdr3_aa: CASIIRAEAFF
cdr3_nt: TGTGCCAGTATAATACGGGCTGAAGCTTTCTTT

d_call: TRBD1
j_call: TRBJ1-5
clone_size: few
v_call: TRBV5-5
cdr3_aa: CASSPTGGAYQPQHF
cdr3_nt: TGTGCCAGCAGCCCGACAGGGGGCGCGTATCAGCCCCAGCATTTT

d_call: -
j_call: TRBJ2-4
clone_size: -
v_call: TRBV27
cdr3_aa: CASAGDLAKNIQYF
cdr3_nt: TGTGCCAGCGCAGGGGATCTAGCCAAAAACATTCAGTACTTC

d_call: TRBD2
j_call: TRBJ2-1
clone_size: -
v_call: TRBV2
cdr3_aa: CASSFTSGSFGNEQFF
cdr3_nt: TGTGCCAGCAGTTTCACTAGCGGGAGCTTTGGGAATGAGCAGTTCTTC

d_call: TRBD2
j_call: TRBJ2-1
clone_size: -
v_call: TRBV5-6
cdr3_aa: CASSLYGSGSGDEQFF
cdr3_nt: TGTGCCAGCAGCTTGTATGGTAGCGGGAGTGGCGATGAGCAGTTCTTC

d_call: TRBD1
j_call: TRBJ2-1
clone_size: -
v_call: TRBV6-1
cdr3_aa: CASSSGTGDFNEQFF
cdr3_nt: TGTGCCAGCTCTTCCGGGACAGGGGATTTCAATGAGCAGTTCTTC

d_call: TRBD2
j_call: TRBJ2-1
clone_size: few
v_call: TRBV5-1
cdr3_aa: CASSPGGLAGAYNEQFF
cdr3_nt: TGCGCCAGCAGCCCGGGGGGACTAGCGGGAGCCTACAATGAGCAGTTCTTC

d_call: -
j_call: TRBJ2-7
clone_size: -
v_call: TRBV28
cdr3_aa: CASRGGSYEQYF
cdr3_nt: TGTGCCAGCAGGGGAGGCTCCTACGAGCAGTACTTC

d_call: -
j_call: TRBJ1-2
clone_size: -
v_call: TRBV6-5
cdr3_aa: CASSYSPDYGYTF
cdr3_nt: TGTGCCAGCAGTTATTCCCCCGACTATGGCTACACCTTC

d_call: -
j_call: TRBJ1-2
clone_size: few
v_call: TRBV19
cdr3_aa: CASSVTRSGNYGYTF
cdr3_nt: TGTGCCAGTAGTGTAACCCGGTCCGGGAACTATGGCTACACCTTC

d_call: -
j_call: TRBJ2-2
clone_size: -
v_call: TRBV18
cdr3_aa: CASSSMRAGTGELFF
cdr3_nt: TGTGCCAGCTCATCTATGCGGGCCGGGACCGGGGAGCTGTTTTTT

d_call: -
j_call: TRBJ1-2
clone_size: -
v_call: TRBV28
cdr3_aa: CASRLQPLGGYTF
cdr3_nt: TGTGCCAGCAGACTCCAACCCCTCGGGGGCTACACCTTC

d_call: -
j_call: TRBJ2-5
clone_size: -
v_call: TRBV29-1
cdr3_aa: CSVAARDQETQYF
cdr3_nt: TGCAGCGTTGCGGCGAGGGACCAAGAGACCCAGTACTTC

d_call: -
j_call: TRBJ2-5
clone_size: -
v_call: TRBV21-1
cdr3_aa: CASSPRDRGDFCGETQYF
cdr3_nt: TGTGCCAGCAGCCCCCGGGACAGGGGTGACTTCTGCGGAGAGACCCAGTACTTC

d_call: -
j_call: TRBJ2-1
clone_size: -
v_call: TRBV7-2
cdr3_aa: CASSQWENEQFF
cdr3_nt: TGTGCCAGCAGCCAATGGGAGAATGAGCAGTTCTTC

d_call: TRBD2
j_call: TRBJ2-7
clone_size: -
v_call: TRBV2
cdr3_aa: CASRRTSGSSYEQYF
cdr3_nt: TGTGCCAGCAGGAGGACTAGCGGGAGCTCCTACGAGCAGTACTTC

d_call: TRBD1
j_call: TRBJ1-4
clone_size: -
v_call: TRBV28
cdr3_aa: CASSYGTGVEKLFF
cdr3_nt: TGTGCCAGCAGCTACGGGACAGGGGTTGAAAAACTGTTTTTT

d_call: -
j_call: TRBJ2-1
clone_size: -
v_call: TRBV2
cdr3_aa: CASSGPSSYNEQFF
cdr3_nt: TGTGCCAGCAGTGGTCCCAGCTCCTACAATGAGCAGTTCTTC

d_call: -
j_call: TRBJ2-2
clone_size: -
v_call: TRBV5-1
cdr3_aa: CASSFSAQAPGELFF
cdr3_nt: TGCGCCAGCAGCTTCAGTGCCCAGGCCCCCGGGGAGCTGTTTTTT

d_call: TRBD2
j_call: TRBJ2-7
clone_size: -
v_call: TRBV4-1
cdr3_aa: CASSQVTSDEQYF
cdr3_nt: TGCGCCAGCAGCCAAGTAACTAGCGACGAGCAGTACTTC

d_call: TRBD1
j_call: TRBJ1-1
clone_size: -
v_call: TRBV9
cdr3_aa: CASSVGQGANTEAFF
cdr3_nt: TGTGCCAGCAGCGTTGGACAGGGGGCCAACACTGAAGCTTTCTTT

d_call: TRBD1
j_call: TRBJ2-2
clone_size: -
v_call: TRBV9
cdr3_aa: CASSGGQGTGELFF
cdr3_nt: TGTGCCAGCAGCGGGGGACAGGGAACCGGGGAGCTGTTTTTT

d_call: TRBD2
j_call: TRBJ2-3
clone_size: -
v_call: TRBV2
cdr3_aa: CASSIWGGEDTQYF
cdr3_nt: TGTGCCAGCAGTATATGGGGGGGTGAAGATACGCAGTATTTT

d_call: -
j_call: TRBJ2-7
clone_size: -
v_call: TRBV15
cdr3_aa: CATSRDLTGTYEQYF
cdr3_nt: TGTGCCACCAGCAGAGATTTGACAGGCACCTACGAGCAGTACTTC

d_call: TRBD1
j_call: TRBJ2-5
clone_size: -
v_call: TRBV6-5
cdr3_aa: CASKYRGSLEETQYF
cdr3_nt: TGTGCCAGCAAATACAGGGGTTCGCTAGAAGAGACCCAGTACTTC

d_call: -
j_call: TRBJ1-1
clone_size: -
v_call: TRBV27
cdr3_aa: CASRNSGSNTEAFF
cdr3_nt: TGTGCCAGCAGAAACTCCGGGAGCAACACTGAAGCTTTCTTT